The clone carrying this T cell receptor (beta chain) was detected once. Its antigen is not known. This entry comes from a study of graft-versus-host responses after intestinal transplantation. For the study at large: All recipients got anti-thymocyte globulin induction, then tacrolimus and steroids for about 3 years. Notes on the study in general: Marrow from the recipient contained GvH clones, some of which had appeared first in ileum or blood.

Here immunoSEQ multiplex PCR was the method, and the copy in TCRdb shows in-frame clones only, minus some. This table holds some 100,000 clones, less than 95% found once. The CDR3 is made up of 16 amino acids. The TCR originated in a human donor who was the organ donor for an intestinal transplant. The chain joins TRBV21-1 to TRBJ2-1; the D call in the table, TRBD2, was not verified against the DNA. TRBV21-1 is a known pseudogene. The sample consisted of unstimulated CD8+ T cells sorted from spleen or lymph node cells, taken before transplant. For the CDR3, the DNA is TGTGCCAGCAGCCTTACTAGCGCCCAGTTGTCAGATGAGCAGTTCTTC. It translates to CASSLTSAQLSDEQFF.